Below are 32 T cell receptor beta chains sequenced from a single sample in a study of blood T cell repertoires in COVID-19. Some clones are missing from TCRdb's copy, which holds only in-frame ones; the method was immunoSEQ multiplex PCR. The table records some 180,000 clones, more than 75% of them present only once. The source material was peripheral blood. All receptors derive from a woman aged 50 to 60 with active or convalescent COVID-19.

This clone has only a few counts. V is TRBV3-1 (or the pseudogene TRBV3-2) and J is TRBJ2-7; 8 nucleotides agree with TRBD2. Germline loops: CDR1 LGHDT, CDR2 YNNKEL (reference sequence). The CDR3 runs 17 residues. The ends lost 1 base at V and 5 bases at J; junction bases unmatched: 13. CDR3: CASSQVTSLAGGDEQYF. CDR3 sequence (DNA): TGTGCCAGCAGCCAAGTAACGAGTTTGGCGGGAGGTGACGAGCAGTACTTC.

Written as DNA, the CDR3 is TGTGCCAGCAGTCCAGACTACGAGCAGTACTTC. This translates into CASSPDYEQYF. This chain links TRBV7-2 with TRBJ2-7, with D unclear. This CDR3 region has 11 residues. CDR1 is SGHTA, CDR2 FQGNSA, per germline. V lost 6 bases and J lost 3, with 6 bases in between.

This chain joins TRBV6-6 and TRBJ1-2, with TRBD1 identical over 9 bases. V shed 4 bases, J shed 8 bases, and the junction held 8 bases outside the gene matches. The CDR3 is 14 residues long. CDR1 is MNHNY, CDR2 SVGAGI, per germline (reference sequence). Here the CDR3 reads CASSLDRDRAGYTF. DNA for the CDR3: TGTGCCAGCAGTTTAGACCGGGACAGGGCCGGCTACACCTTC.

V usage is TRBV29-1 and J usage is TRBJ2-7; 9 bases are shared with TRBD1. The CDR3 spans 16 residues. Trimming took 2 bases from V and 3 from J; bases not matched to a gene: 11. Looked up from germline, CDR1 is SQVTM and CDR2 is ANQGSEA. This CDR3 is CSVEKASRDRDYEQYF. The CDR3 DNA follows: TGCAGCGTTGAAAAGGCCTCTCGGGACAGGGACTACGAGCAGTACTTC.

This sequence joins TRBV19 and TRBJ2-7; D gene uncertain. Germline values: CDR1 LNHDA, CDR2 SQIVND (reference sequence). The CDR3 is 14 amino acids. Between the trimmed V and J ends, which lost 4 bases and 5 bases, there was a span of 15 bases. The CDR3, as DNA: TGTGCCAGTAGTAGAGGCGTGCGACTCAACGAGCAGTACTTC. Translating it yields CASSRGVRLNEQYF.

This clone was detected only once. The chain combines TRBV30 with TRBJ2-4; 14 bases align to TRBD2. J was trimmed by 7 bases and V by 7 bases; bases with no gene match: 9. Germline V lookup: CDR1 GTSNPN, CDR2 SVGIG (reference sequence). The CDR3 contains 15 residues. CDR3 sequence (DNA): TGTGCCTTGGGACTAGCGGGAGTCCGAGGGAACATTCAGTACTTC. Translating gives CALGLAGVRGNIQYF.

This sequence joins TRBV6-2 or TRBV6-3 and TRBJ1-2; D not certain. V was clipped by 0 bases and J by 4 bases, with 15 bases between them. CDR1 and CDR2 from the germline V gene are MNHEY and SVGEGT. This CDR3 has 16 residues. As DNA, the CDR3 is TGTGCCAGCAGTTACTCGGGCGAGGGTTCGGTCTATGGCTACACCTTC. Translation: CASSYSGEGSVYGYTF.

The chain employs TRBV12-3 or TRBV12-4 and TRBJ2-2; D perhaps matches TRBD1 (6 bases). The CDR3 covers 13 residues. V lost 6 bases to trimming and J lost 11 bases, with 16 bases between them. The CDR3 DNA sequence: TGTGCCAGCAGCCCCGGACAGACCCCTGAGCTGTTTTTT. This gives the protein CASSPGQTPELFF.

V and J are TRBV7-6 and TRBJ2-3; 8 positions agree with TRBD2. Trimming removed 1 base from V and 3 bases from J; junction bases left unmatched: 3. The CDR3 has 15 amino acids. Germline CDR1 and CDR2: SGHVS and FNYEAQ. Here the CDR3 DNA reads TGTGCCAGCAGCTTAGGTAGCGGGAATACAGATACGCAGTATTTT. Protein product: CASSLGSGNTDTQYF. Full variable domain (remainder filled in from reference TRBV7-6 and TRBJ2-3): GAGVSQSPRYKVTKRGQDVALRCDPISGHVSLYWYRQALGQGPEFLTYFNYEAQQDKSGLPNDRFSAERPEGSISTLTIQRTEQRDSAMYRCASSLGSGNTDTQYFGPGTRLTVL.

The V and J genes are TRBV7-2 and TRBJ1-3, with a possible D match to TRBD1 (5 bases). CDR1 and CDR2 from the germline V gene are SGHTA and FQGNSA. The CDR3 extends over 15 amino acids. The V end lost 0 bases, the J end lost 4 bases, and 10 bases lay between the germline ends. The CDR3 DNA is TGTGCCAGCAGCTTAGCGTCAGGGCCAGGAAACACCATATATTTT. Residues: CASSLASGPGNTIYF.

J is TRBJ2-3 and V is TRBV30; D might be TRBD2 (5 bases). Per the germline V gene, CDR1 is GTSNPN and CDR2 is SVGIG (reference sequence). V lost 4 bases to trimming and J lost 0 bases, with 11 bases between them. The CDR3 is 14 amino acids. The CDR3 loop is CAWKILGSTDTQYF. Written as DNA, the CDR3 is TGTGCCTGGAAAATACTAGGAAGCACAGATACGCAGTATTTT.

The chain joins TRBV19 to TRBJ1-2; 9 bases are a match to TRBD1. Germline V CDR1 and CDR2: LNHDA, SQIVND (reference sequence). This CDR3 region has 15 residues. V lost 6 bases and J lost 5; bases outside the gene matches: 10. CDR3 nucleotides: TGTGCCAGTAGCCTAAGGACAGGGGTTTCGTATGGCTACACCTTC. It is translated as CASSLRTGVSYGYTF. The variable domain in full, with the rest retrieved from reference TRBV19 and TRBJ1-2, is DGGITQSPKYLFRKEGQNVTLSCEQNLNHDAMYWYRQDPGQGLRLIYYSQIVNDFQKGDIAEGYSVSREKKESFPLTVTSAQKNPTAFYLCASSLRTGVSYGYTFGSGTRLTVV.

This chain joins TRBV6-2 or TRBV6-3 and TRBJ2-1; 14 bases agree with TRBD2. CDR1 and CDR2 (germline): MNHEY, SVGEGT. Losses at the gene ends were 0 bases for V and 2 bases for J; bases not matched to a gene: 9. The CDR3 is 20 amino acids. This CDR3 reads CASSYSPGLAGEIPYNEQFF. The CDR3 DNA sequence: TGTGCCAGCAGTTACTCACCGGGACTAGCGGGAGAAATCCCCTACAATGAGCAGTTCTTC.

This clone was counted a few times. The CDR3 protein is CASSLSRASGANVLTF. DNA for the CDR3: TGTGCCAGCAGCTTAAGCAGGGCATCTGGGGCCAACGTCCTGACTTTC. The rearrangement uses TRBV7-6 and TRBJ2-6; D is possibly TRBD1 (5 bases). Germline CDR1 is SGHVS and CDR2 is FNYEAQ. The CDR3 is 16 amino acids. V lost 2 bases to trimming and J lost 1 base, with 9 bases between them.

J is TRBJ1-2 and V is TRBV5-1; 9 bases fit TRBD1. CDR3 length equals 16 residues. Per the germline V gene, CDR1 is SGHRS and CDR2 is YFSETQ. The V and J ends lost 4 bases and 6 bases, in that order; junction bases with no gene match: 13. The CDR3 sequence is CASSPNSGTGSHGYTF. In nucleotides, the CDR3 is TGCGCCAGCAGCCCTAATTCAGGGACAGGGAGTCATGGCTACACCTTC.

This chain uses TRBV7-8 with TRBJ1-4; possible D gene TRBD1, 5 bases. The CDR3 totals 12 residues. The ends were cut back, 1 base at V and 8 bases at J, with 5 bases in the middle. Per the germline V gene, CDR1 is SGHVS and CDR2 is FQNEAQ. Here the CDR3 DNA reads TGTGCCAGCAGCTTAGAGGGGGAAAAACTGTTTTTT. It translates to CASSLEGEKLFF.

This clone was counted only a few times. This chain connects TRBV24-1 to TRBJ1-2, with 7 bases fitting TRBD1. J lost 8 bases, V lost 4 bases, and 6 bases had no gene match. CDR3 length: 13 residues. Germline V lookup: CDR1 KGHDR, CDR2 SFDVKD. CDR3 bases: TGTGCCACCAGTGAGTGGACAGGATCCGGCTACACCTTC. Its translation is CATSEWTGSGYTF.

The chain is built from TRBV12-3 or TRBV12-4 and TRBJ2-5; D is possibly TRBD1 (6 bases). V lost 1 base and J lost 8, with 11 bases in between. The CDR3 extends over 13 amino acids. The CDR3 DNA sequence: TGTGCCAGCAGTTTAGGGACAGAGGGCACCCAGTACTTC. This codes for CASSLGTEGTQYF.

As for this clone: The junction shows a germline mismatch at one end, possibly a read error. The chain recombines TRBV7-2 with TRBJ1-1; D may be TRBD1 (6 bases). The germline gives CDR1 SGHTA, CDR2 FQGNSA. The CDR3 loop spans 12 amino acids. Written as DNA, the CDR3 is TGTGCCAGCAGCTTAGTTGGGACATTAGAGGCCTTT. Amino acid sequence: CASSLVGTLEAF.

This chain joins TRBV11-3 and TRBJ1-1; possible D gene TRBD1, 6 bases. Germline values: CDR1 SGHNT, CDR2 YENEEA. The CDR3 has 13 residues. The V end lost 10 bases, the J end lost 2 bases, and 14 bases lay between the germline ends. CDR3 sequence: CATSKDRNTEAFF. CDR3 coding DNA: TGTGCCACCTCAAAGGACAGAAACACTGAAGCTTTCTTT.

CDR3 bases: TGTGCCAGCAGCGGCCGGGACAGGGGGGACTATGGCTACACCTTC. This translates into CASSGRDRGDYGYTF. The chain recombines TRBV6-6 with TRBJ1-2; TRBD1 matches 11 bases. J gave up 3 bases and V 6 bases, and 6 bases lay outside the gene matches. The CDR3 contains 15 residues. Germline-derived CDR1 and CDR2 are MNHNY and SVGAGI (reference sequence).

This sequence joins TRBV21-1 and TRBJ2-1; TRBD2 is taken as the D call from the table, unchecked against the DNA. TRBV21-1 is labeled a pseudogene. The CDR3 totals 12 residues. This chain's CDR3 is CASMGGFNEQFF. CDR3 DNA sequence: TGTGCCAGCATGGGGGGTTTCAATGAGCAGTTCTTC.

The rearrangement uses TRBV18 and TRBJ2-7; maybe TRBD1 (6 bases). This CDR3 is 12 amino acids long. Trimming removed 6 bases at V and 7 bases at J, with 13 bases between. CDR1 and CDR2 (germline): KGHSH, LQKENI. This chain's CDR3 is CASSGQRREQYF. The CDR3, as DNA: TGTGCCAGCTCCGGACAGAGGCGAGAGCAGTACTTC.

The V and J genes are TRBV6-2 or TRBV6-3 and TRBJ1-5; 8 nucleotides align to TRBD1. The V segment lost 2 bases and the J segment 2 bases; nucleotides outside the gene matches: 14. The germline gives CDR1 MNHEY, CDR2 SVGEGT. The CDR3 sequence is 19 residues long. CDR3 sequence: CASSYHGSGGFVGNQPQHF. In nucleotides, the CDR3 is TGTGCCAGCAGTTACCACGGCTCAGGGGGCTTTGTTGGCAATCAGCCCCAGCATTTT.

The chain employs TRBV7-6 and TRBJ1-1; D gene unclear. The germline V and J ends were trimmed by 1 base and 0 bases, with 9 bases remaining between them. Germline V gene data show CDR1 as SGHVS and CDR2 as FNYEAQ. This CDR3 is 15 amino acids long. CDR3: CASSLEERMNTEAFF. In DNA, the CDR3 is TGTGCCAGCAGCTTAGAGGAGAGAATGAACACTGAAGCTTTCTTT.

This rearrangement joins TRBV4-2 to TRBJ2-1, with a tentative D call TRBD2 (6 bases). Trimming cost V 0 bases and J 4 bases, with 10 bases left between them. The germline gives CDR1 LGHNA, CDR2 YNFKEQ. This CDR3 is built from 15 residues. The CDR3 here is CASSQESGLYNEQFF. The CDR3 region has the DNA TGTGCCAGCAGCCAAGAGTCAGGACTATACAATGAGCAGTTCTTC.

The chain uses TRBV6-2 or TRBV6-3 and TRBJ1-6; maybe TRBD1 (6 bases). The CDR3 is 17 residues long. The germline V gene encodes CDR1 MNHEY and CDR2 SVGEGT. With 6 bases removed from V and 4 bases from J, the gap between germline ends came to 19 bases. The CDR3 region is CASSPLAGGGYNSPLHF. The CDR3 DNA is TGTGCCAGCAGCCCTTTGGCGGGAGGGGGTTATAATTCACCCCTCCACTTT.

This clone occurred once. The chain joins TRBV5-6 to TRBJ1-2; 10 nucleotides agree with TRBD1. This CDR3 comprises 15 residues. V lost 2 bases to trimming and J lost 4 bases; unmatched junction nucleotides: 5. In germline, CDR1 is SGHDT, CDR2 YYEEEE. The CDR3 sequence: CASSFRDRGGYGYTF. The CDR3, as DNA: TGTGCCAGCAGCTTCCGGGACAGGGGAGGCTATGGCTACACCTTC. The complete variable domain, with remaining parts taken from reference TRBV5-6 and TRBJ1-2, reads DAGVTQSPTHLIKTRGQQVTLRCSPKSGHDTVSWYQQALGQGPQFIFQYYEEEERQRGNFPDRFSGHQFPNYSSELNVNALLLGDSALYLCASSFRDRGGYGYTFGSGTRLTVV.

The chain has TRBV12-3 or TRBV12-4 and TRBJ2-1; D gene uncertain. The CDR3 consists of 11 residues. Trimming removed 3 bases at V and 6 bases at J, with 3 bases between. In nucleotides, the CDR3 is TGTGCCAGCAGTTTCCGCAATGAGCAGTTCTTC. Its protein is CASSFRNEQFF.

The rearrangement links TRBV29-1 to TRBJ1-1; D ambiguous. Between the trimmed V and J ends, which lost 6 bases and 0 bases, there was a span of 8 bases. CDR3 length: 12 amino acids. Germline V gives CDR1 SQVTM, CDR2 ANQGSEA. This CDR3 is CSVRDMNTEAFF. In DNA, the CDR3 is TGCAGCGTCCGTGACATGAACACTGAAGCTTTCTTT.

The chain has TRBV7-9 and TRBJ2-3; 7 bases fit TRBD2. The V gene end was trimmed by 5 bases and the J gene end by 1 base; junction bases not matched to a gene: 9. Germline assignment: CDR1 SEHNR and CDR2 FQNEAQ (reference sequence). The CDR3 runs to 16 residues. For the CDR3, the DNA is TGTGCCAGCAGCCGACACTCTAGCGGTCGCACAGATACGCAGTATTTT. Translation gives CASSRHSSGRTDTQYF.

The chain links TRBV4-3 to TRBJ1-1; unclear D gene. The CDR3 loop spans 13 amino acids. Trimming took off 1 base at V and 5 bases at J, with 8 bases between the two ends. In germline, CDR1 is LGHNA, CDR2 YSLEER. CDR3 in amino acids: CASSQVRVTEAFF. CDR3 DNA sequence: TGCGCCAGCAGCCAAGTCCGCGTAACTGAAGCTTTCTTT.